This T cell receptor (beta chain) comes out of a study of regulatory T cells in long-lasting Graves disease. TCRdb redid the calling of the reads with MiXCR, one entry per CDR3 protein. The sample contains some 710 distinct CDR3 sequences, 75% to 90% of which appear only once. The TCR library was made from RNA extracted from PBMCs. The CDR3 sequence is 14 residues long. The germline CDR1 and CDR2 sequences are KGHDR and SFDVKD. J lost 4 bases, V lost 4 bases, and 3 bases had no gene match. This chain uses TRBV24-1 with TRBJ2-1; 7 nucleotides align to TRBD2. The sequence was collected from a woman aged 25 to 39 with Graves disease. The starting material was peripheral blood mononuclear cells (PBMCs), obtained with antithyroid drug treatment, in newly diagnosed or persistent Graves disease (not recorded which). The CDR3 nucleotides are TGTGCCACCAGTGAAACGGGAGGTTACAATGAGCAGTTCTTC. Translation gives CATSETGGYNEQFF.